Listed below are T cell receptor beta chains from one sample, sequenced in a study of T-cell reconstitution after alpha-beta-depleted transplantation in children. One entry per CDR3 protein results from TCRdb running MiXCR on the PCR reads. This table has approximately 250,000 distinct CDR3 sequences, approximately 9.8% appearing once. The sequencing here drew on PBMCs from the stem cell graft donor, taken from the stem cell graft. Receptors originate from a human donor who donated a stem cell graft to a child with SCID. Each CDR3 is given with its conserved first and last residue. The D gene is left open where the match is weak. Where a row states a size, it is once, few, many or the class of an expanded clone; other rows omit it.

d_call	clone_size	v_call	j_call	cdr3_length	cdr3_aa	cdr3_nt
NA	many	TRBV5-1	TRBJ1-4	14	CASSSDSSNEKLFF	TGCGCCAGCAGCTCCGACAGCTCCAATGAAAAACTGTTTTTT
TRBD2	many	TRBV3-1	TRBJ2-3	17	CASSQPFASGGGDTQYF	TGTGCCAGCAGCCAACCATTTGCTAGCGGGGGGGGAGATACGCAGTATTTT
NA	many	TRBV20-1	TRBJ1-2	17	CSARDFEGHANNYGYTF	TGCAGTGCTAGAGATTTCGAGGGGCACGCAAATAACTATGGCTACACCTTC
NA	NA	TRBV7-9	TRBJ2-7	12	CASSPDFYEQYF	TGTGCCAGCAGCCCTGATTTCTACGAGCAGTACTTC
NA	NA	TRBV15	TRBJ2-5	14	CATSIGLALETQYF	TGTGCCACCAGCATTGGGCTAGCGTTGGAGACCCAGTACTTC
NA	many	TRBV5-1	TRBJ2-7	14	CASRLYSDSYEQYF	TGCGCCAGCCGGCTTTATTCGGACTCCTACGAGCAGTACTTC
TRBD1	many	TRBV5-6	TRBJ2-7	15	CASSFGLHTGGEQYF	TGTGCCAGCAGCTTTGGGCTACACACAGGGGGCGAGCAGTACTTC
NA	many	TRBV7-9	TRBJ2-2	17	CASSLESGTANTGELFF	TGTGCCAGCAGCTTAGAGTCCGGGACGGCAAACACCGGGGAGCTGTTTTTT
TRBD2	many	TRBV20-1	TRBJ2-7	15	CSARDRIAGVAEQYF	TGCAGTGCTAGAGATAGAATAGCGGGGGTCGCCGAGCAGTACTTC
NA	many	TRBV3-1	TRBJ1-1	15	CASSPTTPGDTEAFF	TGTGCCAGCAGCCCCACGACACCGGGGGACACTGAAGCTTTCTTT
TRBD1	many	TRBV12-3/TRBV12-4	TRBJ2-7	15	CASSSTGTGSYEQYF	TGTGCCAGCAGTTCAACCGGGACAGGGTCATACGAGCAGTACTTC
NA	many	TRBV7-8	TRBJ1-3	17	CASSTDRQVISGNTIYF	TGTGCCAGCAGCACGGACCGACAGGTTATCTCTGGAAACACCATATATTTT
NA	many	TRBV3-1	TRBJ1-6	13	CASSRREEPTLHF	TGTGCCAGCAGCCGCCGGGAAGAGCCTACCCTCCACTTT
TRBD1	NA	TRBV10-3	TRBJ2-1	15	CAISGTGGGYNEQFF	TGTGCCATCAGTGGTACAGGGGGCGGCTACAATGAGCAGTTCTTC
NA	many	TRBV5-1	TRBJ1-4	15	CASSMDGTTNEKLFF	TGCGCCAGCAGCATGGACGGCACAACTAATGAAAAACTGTTTTTT
TRBD1	many	TRBV7-6	TRBJ1-4	16	CASSLEGATTNEKLFF	TGTGCCAGCAGCTTGGAGGGGGCGACAACTAATGAAAAACTGTTTTTT
NA	many	TRBV5-1	TRBJ1-1	15	CASSPAGTSNTEAFF	TGCGCCAGCAGCCCCGCCGGGACATCGAACACTGAAGCTTTCTTT
NA	few	TRBV18	TRBJ2-1	14	CASSPSITNWEQFF	TGTGCCAGCTCACCATCTATAACTAACTGGGAGCAGTTCTTC
TRBD1	NA	TRBV2	TRBJ2-2	15	CASSEDRGRTGELFF	TGTGCCAGCAGTGAAGACAGGGGAAGGACCGGGGAGCTGTTTTTT
TRBD2	NA	TRBV2	TRBJ2-3	16	CTSSEEPGTITDTQYF	TGTACCAGCAGTGAAGAACCGGGGACTATCACAGATACGCAGTATTTT
TRBD2	NA	TRBV20-1	TRBJ2-3	15	CSARWAGVSTDTQYF	TGCAGTGCTAGATGGGCGGGGGTAAGCACAGATACGCAGTATTTT
TRBD1	few	TRBV12-3/TRBV12-4	TRBJ2-7	15	CASSPSGTGAYEQYF	TGTGCCAGCAGTCCCTCCGGGACAGGGGCCTACGAGCAGTACTTC
NA	many	TRBV4-2	TRBJ2-3	12	CASSLQTDTQYF	TGTGCCAGCAGCCTCCAGACCGATACGCAGTATTTT
NA	many	TRBV5-1	TRBJ2-2	13	CASSFALPGELFF	TGCGCCAGCAGCTTTGCGCTCCCCGGGGAGCTGTTTTTT
TRBD2	many	TRBV12-3/TRBV12-4	TRBJ2-7	14	CASRPGLASYEQYF	TGTGCCAGCCGGCCGGGACTAGCTTCCTACGAGCAGTACTTC
TRBD2	few	TRBV4-2	TRBJ2-3	16	CASSQGGGGRTDTQYF	TGTGCCAGCAGCCAAGGGGGGGGGGGACGCACAGATACGCAGTATTTT
NA	many	TRBV20-1	TRBJ1-2	13	CSAPGLANYGYTF	TGCAGTGCCCCGGGACTTGCCAACTATGGCTACACCTTC
NA	many	TRBV4-2	TRBJ2-7	14	CASSHDDRYDEQYF	TGTGCCAGCAGCCATGACGACAGGTACGACGAGCAGTACTTC
NA	many	TRBV10-1	TRBJ2-2	14	CASSEGPFPGELFF	TGCGCCAGCAGTGAGGGGCCCTTCCCCGGGGAGCTGTTTTTT